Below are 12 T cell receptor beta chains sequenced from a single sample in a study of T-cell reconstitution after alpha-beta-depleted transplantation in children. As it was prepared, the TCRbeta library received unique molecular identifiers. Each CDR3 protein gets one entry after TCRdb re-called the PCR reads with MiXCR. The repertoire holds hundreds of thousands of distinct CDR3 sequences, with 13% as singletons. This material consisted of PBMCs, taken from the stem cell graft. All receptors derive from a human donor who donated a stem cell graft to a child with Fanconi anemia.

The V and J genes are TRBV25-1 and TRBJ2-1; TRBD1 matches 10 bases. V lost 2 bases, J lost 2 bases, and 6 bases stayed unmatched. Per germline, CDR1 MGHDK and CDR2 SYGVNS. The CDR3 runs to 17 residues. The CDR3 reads CASSERRDRGAYNEQFF. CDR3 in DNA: TGTGCCAGCAGTGAACGACGGGACAGGGGAGCCTACAATGAGCAGTTCTTC.

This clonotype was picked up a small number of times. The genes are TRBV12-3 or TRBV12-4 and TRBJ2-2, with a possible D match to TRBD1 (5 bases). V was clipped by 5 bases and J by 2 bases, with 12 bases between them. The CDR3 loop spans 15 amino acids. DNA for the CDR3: TGTGCCAGCAGTCATGACAGCCTTAACACCGGGGAGCTGTTTTTT. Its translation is CASSHDSLNTGELFF.

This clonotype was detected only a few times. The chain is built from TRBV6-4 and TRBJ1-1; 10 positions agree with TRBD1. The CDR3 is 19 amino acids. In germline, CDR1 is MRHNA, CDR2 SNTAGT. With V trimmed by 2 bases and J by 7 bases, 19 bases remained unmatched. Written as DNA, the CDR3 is TGTGCCAGCAGTGACCCCCGGGACAGGGGAAGGAGGTCTTGGAGTGAAGCTTTCTTT. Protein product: CASSDPRDRGRRSWSEAFF.

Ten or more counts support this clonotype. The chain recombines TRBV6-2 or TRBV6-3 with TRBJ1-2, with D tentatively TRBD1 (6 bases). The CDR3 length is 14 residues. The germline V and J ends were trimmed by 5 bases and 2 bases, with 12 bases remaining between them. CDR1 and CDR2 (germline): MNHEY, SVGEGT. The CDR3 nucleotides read TGTGCCAGCAGTCTGAGTGGACAGAACTATGGCTACACCTTC. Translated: CASSLSGQNYGYTF.

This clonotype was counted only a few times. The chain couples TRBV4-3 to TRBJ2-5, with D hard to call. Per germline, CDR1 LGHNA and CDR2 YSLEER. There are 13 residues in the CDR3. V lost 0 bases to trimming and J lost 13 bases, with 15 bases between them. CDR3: CASSQDELASLYF. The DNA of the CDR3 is TGCGCCAGCAGCCAAGATGAGCTGGCGAGTCTGTACTTC.

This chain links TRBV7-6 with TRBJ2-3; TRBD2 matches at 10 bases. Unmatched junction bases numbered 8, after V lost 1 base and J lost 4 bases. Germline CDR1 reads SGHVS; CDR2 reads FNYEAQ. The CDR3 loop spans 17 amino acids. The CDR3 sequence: CASSLGLLAGVPDTQYF. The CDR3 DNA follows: TGTGCCAGCAGCTTAGGTTTGCTAGCGGGAGTCCCAGATACGCAGTATTTT.

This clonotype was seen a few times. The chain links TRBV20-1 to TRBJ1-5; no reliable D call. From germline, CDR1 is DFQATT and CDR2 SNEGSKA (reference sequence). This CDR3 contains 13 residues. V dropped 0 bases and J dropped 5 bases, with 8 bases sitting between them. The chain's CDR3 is CSARESMDQPQHF. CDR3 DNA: TGCAGTGCTAGAGAAAGTATGGATCAGCCCCAGCATTTT.

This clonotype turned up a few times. CDR3 region: CATSGGFASLYGYTF. CDR3 sequence (DNA): TGTGCCACCAGCGGAGGTTTCGCCAGTCTCTATGGCTACACCTTC. This chain joins TRBV15 and TRBJ1-2; D gene uncertain. Per the germline V gene, CDR1 is LNHNV and CDR2 is YYDKDF (reference sequence). V dropped 5 bases and J dropped 4 bases, with 17 bases sitting between them. The CDR3 runs 15 residues.

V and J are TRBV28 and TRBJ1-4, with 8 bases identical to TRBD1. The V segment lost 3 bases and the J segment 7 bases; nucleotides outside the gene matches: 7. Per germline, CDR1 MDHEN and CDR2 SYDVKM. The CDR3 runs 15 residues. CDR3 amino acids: CASSFAAGGGEKLFF. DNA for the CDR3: TGTGCCAGCAGTTTCGCGGCAGGGGGCGGTGAAAAACTGTTTTTT.

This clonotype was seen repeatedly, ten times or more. DNA for the CDR3: TGTGCCATCAGTCCGGGGGGGACAGATGAAAAACTGTTTTTT. Its translation is CAISPGGTDEKLFF. The chain carries TRBV10-3 and TRBJ1-4; 7 bases are shared with TRBD1. Unmatched junction bases numbered 6, after V lost 5 bases and J lost 6 bases. Germline values: CDR1 ENHRY, CDR2 SYGVKD. This CDR3 has 14 amino acids.

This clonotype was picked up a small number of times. CDR3 residues: CASSFSGGAGDIQYF. In DNA, the CDR3 is TGTGCCAGCAGCTTTAGCGGGGGGGCAGGAGACATTCAGTACTTC. The rearrangement uses TRBV6-1 and TRBJ2-4, with 11 nucleotides matching TRBD2. Trimming took 6 bases from V and 8 from J; bases not matched to a gene: 9. CDR1 is MNHNS and CDR2 is SASEGT in the germline V gene. The CDR3 totals 15 residues.

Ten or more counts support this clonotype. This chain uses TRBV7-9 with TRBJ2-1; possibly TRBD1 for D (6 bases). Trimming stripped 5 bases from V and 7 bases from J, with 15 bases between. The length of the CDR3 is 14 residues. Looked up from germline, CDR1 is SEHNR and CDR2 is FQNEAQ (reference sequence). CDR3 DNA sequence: TGTGCCAGCAGCGTCTCCGGGACAACGAATGAGCAGTTCTTC. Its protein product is CASSVSGTTNEQFF. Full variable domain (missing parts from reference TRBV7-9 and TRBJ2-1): DTGVSQNPRHKITKRGQNVTFRCDPISEHNRLYWYRQTLGQGPEFLTYFQNEAQLEKSRLLSDRFSAERPKGSFSTLEIQRTEQGDSAMYLCASSVSGTTNEQFFGPGTRLTVL.